These T cell receptor beta chains were read from a single sample in a study of blood T cells in healthy people across ages. TCRdb re-called the 5' RACE reads with MiXCR, one entry per CDR3 protein. The data contain around 750,000 distinct CDR3 sequences, 40% to 65% of them seen just once; the ten biggest clones take up around 41%. The material sequenced was blood. All receptors derive from a man older than 75 in good health. Both conserved end residues are part of each CDR3. The order of the fields is J gene, V gene, clone size, CDR3 protein. Expanded clones are given a class, and other clones once, few, many or no size at all.

>TRBJ2-5|TRBV5-6|NA
CASSGLTGTQETQYF
>TRBJ2-7|TRBV7-9|few
CASSLEGQQYF
>TRBJ1-1|TRBV25-1|few
CASSDRWFTEAFF
>TRBJ2-1|TRBV3-1|NA
CASSQPSGLSSYNEQFF
>TRBJ2-1|TRBV29-1|NA
CSVAGPVDEQFF
>TRBJ2-2|TRBV5-1|NA
CASSSPAGRGTGELFF
>TRBJ2-3|TRBV4-1|NA
CASSQPGAGGIHRDAYF
>NA|TRBV5-6|NA
CASSLLGPGLDEQYF
>TRBJ2-3|TRBV20-1|NA
CSARTSGTTDTQYF
>TRBJ2-1|TRBV3-1|NA
CASSQIGRAQFF
>TRBJ1-2|TRBV18|few
CASSPDPGTGRFGDGYTF
>TRBJ2-3|TRBV5-1|NA
CASSLVQYTDTQYF
>TRBJ2-6|TRBV12-3/TRBV12-4|NA
CASSLLAGAPTGANVLTF
>TRBJ1-4|TRBV4-1|NA
CASSQRQPQTGEKLFF
>TRBJ1-2|TRBV6-1|NA
CASSADRGSYGYTF
>TRBJ1-1|TRBV20-1|few
CSAREGEKNTEAFF
>TRBJ2-7|TRBV3-1|few
CASSQFPSTYEQYF
>TRBJ1-1|TRBV20-1|NA
CSVTTGGNTEAFF
>TRBJ2-3|TRBV5-1|NA
CASSPAGRYAYF
>TRBJ2-7|TRBV28|NA
CASSPQAQGLYEQYF
>TRBJ2-5|TRBV30|NA
CAWSRARGETQYF
>TRBJ2-6|TRBV5-4|NA
CASEGSGANVLTF
>TRBJ2-7|TRBV7-9|NA
CASSAPRTGSYEQYF
>TRBJ1-2|TRBV20-1|NA
CSASWKDRGYGYTF
>NA|TRBV10-3|NA
CAIRGTESSYNEQYF
>TRBJ1-2|TRBV29-1|NA
CSGGLPLGYGYTF
>TRBJ2-1|TRBV7-2|few
CASSLPRDRGYTGNEQFF
>TRBJ2-6|TRBV5-1|once
CASSLSVIWASGRSGGANVLTF
>TRBJ1-5|TRBV28|NA
CASIPAGEQPQHF
>TRBJ2-6|TRBV7-9|NA
CASSPGRDSLIRGANVLTF
>TRBJ2-3|TRBV18|few
CASSTRGGSTDTQYF
>TRBJ2-1|TRBV29-1|NA
CSVEAGPSNEQFF
>TRBJ1-6|TRBV20-1|NA
CSARGQEYNSPLHF
>TRBJ2-3|TRBV7-9|NA
CASSARGTRRPTDTQYF
>TRBJ2-1|TRBV24-1|NA
CATSDFRTGGVYNEQFF
>NA|TRBV24-1|NA
CATSEAGAVGQETQYF
>TRBJ2-7|TRBV29-1|many
CSVEDSYEQYF
>TRBJ2-5|TRBV6-5|few
CASSSWALQETQYF
>TRBJ2-5|TRBV5-1|NA
CASSSWGAAGDIHGETQYF
>NA|TRBV14|NA
CASSQRTWWETQYF
>TRBJ2-3|TRBV9|many
CASSVTPGGTTDTQYF